The 20 T cell receptor beta chains reported below all come from one sample, sequenced in a study of blood T cell repertoires in COVID-19. Data came from immunoSEQ multiplex PCR; TCRdb stores just in-frame clones and leaves some out. This sample has 190,000 or so clones; around 87% occur once, and the top ten carry about 2.5%. Sequencing used peripheral blood. The receptors come from a man between 40 and 49 years old with active or convalescent COVID-19.

This chain links TRBV6-5 with TRBJ1-5; 8 bases match TRBD1. V dropped 7 bases and J dropped 7; count of bases not matched to a gene: 6. Germline lookup yields CDR1 MNHEY and CDR2 SVGAGI. The CDR3 runs to 13 residues. In nucleotides, the CDR3 is TGTGCCAGCACCGGACAGGGAGGACAGCCCCAGCATTTT. It encodes CASTGQGGQPQHF.

The chain uses TRBV6-5 and TRBJ2-7, with a possible D match to TRBD2 (5 bases). V was clipped by 2 bases and J by 2 bases, with 7 bases between them. The CDR3 is 13 residues long. The germline V gene encodes CDR1 MNHEY and CDR2 SVGAGI. CDR3 sequence: CASSYGSTYEQYF. Here the CDR3 DNA reads TGTGCCAGCAGTTACGGGAGCACCTACGAGCAGTACTTC.

The table lists this clone with a count of one. V is TRBV30 and J is TRBJ2-1; TRBD2 aligns across 14 bases. From germline, CDR1 is GTSNPN and CDR2 SVGIG (reference sequence). The CDR3 contains 15 residues. V was clipped by 2 bases and J by 6 bases; unmatched bases: 3. The CDR3 DNA reads as TGTGCCTGGAGTCTGGGACTAGCGGGGGTCAATGAGCAGTTCTTC. Protein product: CAWSLGLAGVNEQFF. Full variable domain (outside the CDR3, taken from reference TRBV30 and TRBJ2-1): SQTIHQWPATLVQPVGSPLSLECTVEGTSNPNLYWYRQAAGRGLQLLFYSVGIGQISSEVPQNLSASRPQDRQFILSSKKLLLSDSGFYLCAWSLGLAGVNEQFFGPGTRLTVL.

The rearrangement joins TRBV6-1 to TRBJ2-1; 8 nucleotides match TRBD2. The CDR3 runs 17 residues. Germline V gene sequence: CDR1 MNHNS, CDR2 SASEGT. J lost 3 bases, V lost 4 bases, and 11 bases had no gene match. CDR3 bases: TGTGCCAGCAGTGCCCAACCGGGACTAGGACACTACAATGAGCAGTTCTTC. Translating it yields CASSAQPGLGHYNEQFF.

The chain is built from TRBV5-4 and TRBJ2-3; D may be TRBD2 (7 bases). The CDR3 contains 17 residues. Trimming took off 0 bases at V and 10 bases at J, with 24 bases between the two ends. Germline V gives CDR1 SGHNT, CDR2 YYREEE (reference sequence). The CDR3 protein is CASSLGPGTGGREAQYF. The CDR3 DNA sequence: TGTGCCAGCAGCTTGGGTCCCGGAACGGGGGGCCGGGAGGCGCAGTATTTT.

The J gene is TRBJ1-1, the V gene TRBV12-5, with D perhaps TRBD1 (5 bases). Germline V gene lookup returns CDR1 LGHNT and CDR2 FRNRAP. Trimming cost V 7 bases and J 3 bases, with 12 bases left between them. The CDR3 loop spans 13 amino acids. CDR3 region: CASARLGDTEAFF. The CDR3 nucleotides are TGTGCTAGTGCCCGACTAGGGGACACTGAAGCTTTCTTT. The full variable domain, rest sourced from reference TRBV12-5 and TRBJ1-1, is DARVTQTPRHKVTEMGQEVTMRCQPILGHNTVFWYRQTMMQGLELLAYFRNRAPLDDSGMPKDRFSAEMPDATLATLKIQPSEPRDSAVYFCASARLGDTEAFFGQGTRLTVV.

The chain links TRBV6-5 to TRBJ2-1; the D gene is possibly TRBD1 (5 bases). V shed 8 bases and J shed 0 bases, with 8 bases lying between them. The CDR3 is 13 amino acids. From germline, CDR1 is MNHEY and CDR2 SVGAGI. The CDR3 spells CASSDSSYNEQFF. CDR3 bases: TGTGCCAGCTCAGACAGCTCCTACAATGAGCAGTTCTTC.

The V gene is TRBV5-1, the J gene TRBJ2-2, with D perhaps TRBD1 (6 bases). CDR1 and CDR2 from the germline V gene are SGHRS and YFSETQ. Trimming stripped 4 bases from V and 6 bases from J, with 10 bases between. This CDR3 has 13 amino acids. CDR3 sequence (DNA): TGCGCCAGCAGCCCCAGACAGGCCGGGGAGCTGTTTTTT. Protein: CASSPRQAGELFF.

The CDR3 loop reads CASSWTSGYNEQFF. CDR3 DNA: TGTGCCAGCAGCTGGACTAGCGGATACAATGAGCAGTTCTTC. This sequence joins TRBV7-9 and TRBJ2-1, with 10 bases fitting TRBD2. The CDR3 runs 14 residues. With V trimmed by 4 bases and J by 4 bases, 1 base remained unmatched. CDR1 is SEHNR and CDR2 is FQNEAQ in the germline V gene (reference sequence). The variable domain in full, with the rest retrieved from reference TRBV7-9 and TRBJ2-1, is DTGVSQNPRHKITKRGQNVTFRCDPISEHNRLYWYRQTLGQGPEFLTYFQNEAQLEKSRLLSDRFSAERPKGSFSTLEIQRTEQGDSAMYLCASSWTSGYNEQFFGPGTRLTVL.

This clone is labeled as medium-sized. The J gene is TRBJ1-6, the V gene TRBV13; D unclear. Per the germline V gene, CDR1 is PRHDT and CDR2 is FYEKMQ (reference sequence). The V gene lost 1 base and the J gene lost 7 bases, with 11 bases spanning the gap. The CDR3 contains 15 residues. The CDR3 protein is CASSLAPSGNSPLHF. CDR3 sequence (DNA): TGTGCCAGCAGCTTAGCCCCTTCGGGAAATTCACCCCTCCACTTT.

There are a few counts of this clone. The chain links TRBV11-2 to TRBJ2-1; 9 bases match TRBD1. V dropped 2 bases and J dropped 5; count of bases not matched to a gene: 10. Germline V gives CDR1 SGHAT, CDR2 FQNNGV. The CDR3 length is 17 residues. The CDR3 DNA reads TGTGCCAGCAGCTTAATACCTAGGACAGGGGTGGACAATGAGCAGTTCTTC. Its protein product is CASSLIPRTGVDNEQFF.

This chain uses TRBV11-3 with TRBJ2-4; the match to TRBD2 covers 9 bases. CDR3 size: 17 residues. Germline values: CDR1 SGHNT, CDR2 YENEEA. Losses at the gene ends were 6 bases for V and 5 bases for J; bases not matched to a gene: 14. CDR3 loop: CASRDSGGGAVENIQYF. The CDR3 DNA is TGTGCCAGCAGAGATTCGGGCGGGGGGGCCGTGGAAAACATTCAGTACTTC.

This clone was detected once. J is TRBJ2-1 and V is TRBV18; 11 nucleotides match TRBD2. Trimming cost V 1 base and J 3 bases; bases outside gene matches: 5. This CDR3 is built from 17 residues. The V gene's germline CDR1 is KGHSH and CDR2 LQKENI. CDR3 sequence: CASSPQLTSGIYNEQFF. CDR3 sequence (DNA): TGTGCCAGCTCACCACAGTTGACTAGCGGGATCTACAATGAGCAGTTCTTC.

This clone appeared a few times. The chain carries TRBV7-2 and TRBJ1-6; D might be TRBD1 (5 bases). CDR1 is SGHTA, CDR2 FQGNSA, per germline. This CDR3 spans 16 amino acids. Trimming cost V 2 bases and J 7 bases, with 15 bases left between them. CDR3 in DNA: TGTGCCAGCAGCTTACCGGGGGACGGGGAGAATTCACCCCTCCACTTT. It is translated as CASSLPGDGENSPLHF. The full variable domain, with the rest looked up from reference TRBV7-2 and TRBJ1-6, is GAGVSQSPSNKVTEKGKDVELRCDPISGHTALYWYRQSLGQGLEFLIYFQGNSAPDKSGLPSDRFSAERTGGSVSTLTIQRTQQEDSAVYLCASSLPGDGENSPLHFGNGTRLTVT.

CDR3 residues: CASSISRAGYTF. The CDR3 DNA sequence: TGTGCCAGCAGCATTTCCAGGGCTGGCTACACCTTC. The chain has TRBV13 and TRBJ1-2; maybe TRBD1 (5 bases). This CDR3 comprises 12 residues. The V end lost 5 bases, the J end lost 7 bases, and 11 bases lay between the germline ends. CDR1 is PRHDT and CDR2 is FYEKMQ in the germline V gene (reference sequence).

Here the CDR3 DNA reads TGTGCCTGGAGTGGGACAGGGAGTTCTGGGGCCAACGTCCTGACTTTC. Encoded protein: CAWSGTGSSGANVLTF. This sequence joins TRBV30 and TRBJ2-6; 8 bases are a match to TRBD1. V shed 1 base and J 1 base; nucleotides not matched to a gene: 3. The germline V gene has CDR1 GTSNPN and CDR2 SVGIG (reference sequence). This CDR3 is built from 16 residues.

The chain links TRBV3-1 (or the pseudogene TRBV3-2) to TRBJ2-3; 10 bases map to TRBD2. V was pared by 5 bases and J by 2 bases, with 4 bases of the junction left unmatched. CDR1 is LGHDT, CDR2 YNNKEL, per germline (reference sequence). The CDR3 extends over 15 amino acids. The CDR3 region is CASSSSGGSTDTQYF. DNA of the CDR3: TGTGCCAGCAGCTCTAGCGGGGGATCCACAGATACGCAGTATTTT.

The chain links TRBV5-5 to TRBJ1-1; D not resolved. V lost 0 bases and J lost 5, with 14 bases in between. The CDR3 is 15 residues long. The germline V gene encodes CDR1 SGHKS and CDR2 YYEKEE (reference sequence). The CDR3 DNA reads as TGTGCCAGCAGCTTGGGTCCAGGTGGTGTTACTGAAGCTTTCTTT. It translates to CASSLGPGGVTEAFF. Full variable domain (rest looked up from reference TRBV5-5 and TRBJ1-1): DAGVTQSPTHLIKTRGQQVTLRCSPISGHKSVSWYQQVLGQGPQFIFQYYEKEERGRGNFPDRFSARQFPNYSSELNVNALLLGDSALYLCASSLGPGGVTEAFFGQGTRLTVV.

J is TRBJ2-1 and V is TRBV29-1; 8 bases agree with TRBD1. Germline-derived CDR1 and CDR2 are SQVTM and ANQGSEA. V lost 4 bases, J lost 9 bases, and 14 bases stayed unmatched. CDR3 size: 15 residues. This CDR3 is CSVGGQGAPWGEQFF. The CDR3 bases are TGCAGCGTTGGAGGTCAGGGGGCCCCGTGGGGTGAGCAGTTCTTC.

The chain is built from TRBV10-1 and TRBJ2-1, with 7 bases matching TRBD2. Germline V lookup: CDR1 WNHNN, CDR2 SYGVQD (reference sequence). The junction had 7 bases not matched to a gene; V was cut back by 3 bases and J by 11 bases. This CDR3 has 13 amino acids. The CDR3 region is CASSDGEGDKQFF. The DNA of the CDR3 is TGCGCCAGCAGTGACGGGGAGGGCGACAAGCAGTTCTTC.